Shown below are 19 T cell receptor beta chains from a single sample sequenced in a study of T cell responses to AZD1222 COVID-19 vaccine. Only in-frame clones appear in the TCRdb table, and some are missing; sequencing was by immunoSEQ multiplex PCR. Of 120,000 to 150,000 clones listed, around 83% were seen once; the top ten hold around 4.3%. The sample was peripheral blood, taken on day 0 of MenACWY control vaccination. The receptors shown here come from an adult in good health.

V and J are TRBV9 and TRBJ1-5; the D gene is possibly TRBD1 (6 bases). The germline V and J ends were trimmed by 4 bases and 3 bases, with 14 bases remaining between them. The CDR3 runs to 15 residues. The germline V gene encodes CDR1 SGDLS and CDR2 YYNGEE. CDR3 nucleotide sequence: TGTGCCAGCAGCATGACAGGTGTTCCCAATCAGCCCCAGCATTTT. It translates to CASSMTGVPNQPQHF.

This chain joins TRBV28 and TRBJ1-6; D is undetermined. The CDR3 totals 16 residues. Per germline, CDR1 MDHEN and CDR2 SYDVKM. Between the trimmed V and J ends, which lost 3 bases and 1 base, there was a span of 10 bases. The CDR3 nucleotides read TGTGCCAGCAGTTTTTTGGGGAGGTCCTATAATTCACCCCTCCACTTT. Its translation: CASSFLGRSYNSPLHF.

This clone was observed a handful of times. This chain uses TRBV5-1 with TRBJ2-1; D is unresolved. The CDR3 contains 11 residues. V was shortened by 3 bases and J by 10 bases, with 8 bases between the two germline ends. Germline V gives CDR1 SGHRS, CDR2 YFSETQ. The CDR3 sequence: CASSYGWEQFF. CDR3 DNA: TGCGCCAGCAGCTACGGGTGGGAGCAGTTCTTC.

This chain uses TRBV9 with TRBJ2-5, with TRBD2 identical over 10 bases. The CDR3 contains 19 residues. J was trimmed by 2 bases and V by 4 bases; bases with no gene match: 17. Germline CDR1 and CDR2: SGDLS and YYNGEE. The chain's CDR3 is CASSPRGDGSGGWQETQYF. For the CDR3, the DNA is TGTGCCAGCAGCCCCCGGGGGGATGGTAGCGGGGGGTGGCAAGAGACCCAGTACTTC. Variable domain in full (rest from reference TRBV9 and TRBJ2-5): DSGVTQTPKHLITATGQRVTLRCSPRSGDLSVYWYQQSLDQGLQFLIQYYNGEERAKGNILERFSAQQFPDLHSELNLSSLELGDSALYFCASSPRGDGSGGWQETQYFGPGTRLLVL.

The chain links TRBV4-1 to TRBJ1-6; possibly TRBD1 for D (5 bases). V lost 4 bases and J lost 7, with 14 bases in between. This CDR3 spans 15 amino acids. The germline CDR1 and CDR2 sequences are MGHRA and YSYEKL. CDR3 in DNA: TGCGCCAGCAGCCGCAATAGGGGTGAAAATTCACCCCTCCACTTT. Protein: CASSRNRGENSPLHF.

Here the CDR3 reads CASSFKGATEAFF. The CDR3 bases are TGTGCCAGCAGCTTTAAGGGGGCGACTGAAGCTTTCTTT. The genes are TRBV7-9 and TRBJ1-1; TRBD1 matches at 7 bases. The CDR3 length is 13 residues. CDR1 is SEHNR, CDR2 FQNEAQ, per germline (reference sequence). V lost 3 bases, J lost 5 bases, and 3 bases stayed unmatched. Looking up the rest from reference TRBV7-9 and TRBJ1-1 gives the full variable domain: DTGVSQNPRHKITKRGQNVTFRCDPISEHNRLYWYRQTLGQGPEFLTYFQNEAQLEKSRLLSDRFSAERPKGSFSTLEIQRTEQGDSAMYLCASSFKGATEAFFGQGTRLTVV.

Only one count was recorded for this clone. This rearrangement joins TRBV28 to TRBJ1-5; no clear D gene. V was pared by 6 bases and J by 3 bases, with 12 bases between. The CDR3 consists of 14 residues. Germline CDR1 MDHEN, CDR2 SYDVKM. CDR3 loop: CASSPPGNNQPQHF. Written as DNA, the CDR3 is TGTGCCAGCAGCCCCCCCGGGAACAATCAGCCCCAGCATTTT.

The chain recombines TRBV14 with TRBJ2-4; possible D gene TRBD1, 6 bases. CDR1 and CDR2 (germline): SGHDN, FVKESK. With 1 base removed from V and 0 bases from J, the gap between germline ends came to 25 bases. This CDR3 has 21 amino acids. CDR3 region: CASSQVTYEAGDFLAKNIQYF. The CDR3 coding sequence is TGTGCCAGCAGCCAAGTTACGTACGAGGCAGGGGATTTCCTAGCCAAAAACATTCAGTACTTC.

This sequence joins TRBV5-6 and TRBJ1-2; D may be TRBD1 (5 bases). The germline V gene encodes CDR1 SGHDT and CDR2 YYEEEE. V lost 3 bases and J 4 bases, leaving 10 bases between the germline ends. This CDR3 is 13 amino acids long. The CDR3 nucleotides are TGTGCCAGCAGCTCGACAGATGTCTATGGCTACACCTTC. Translated: CASSSTDVYGYTF.

The CDR3 DNA follows: TGTGCCAGCAGCTTAACCGGGACTTATGGCTACACCTTC. It yields the protein CASSLTGTYGYTF. The gene calls are TRBV9 and TRBJ1-2; maybe TRBD1 (5 bases). V gave up 4 bases and J gave up 5 bases, with 12 bases separating them. CDR3 length equals 13 residues. Per the germline V gene, CDR1 is SGDLS and CDR2 is YYNGEE.

V is TRBV2 and J is TRBJ1-1; a possible D gene is TRBD1 (5 bases). This CDR3 is built from 15 residues. In germline, CDR1 is SNHLY, CDR2 FYNNEI. V gave up 0 bases and J gave up 6 bases, with 14 bases separating them. The CDR3 coding sequence is TGTGCCAGCAGTGAAGCGCGGGCAGGGTGGTCTGAAGCTTTCTTT. Translation gives CASSEARAGWSEAFF.

This chain connects TRBV9 to TRBJ1-2, with a weak D call TRBD1 (5 bases). The CDR3 extends over 13 amino acids. V lost 0 bases, J lost 8 bases, and 11 bases lay in between. Germline values: CDR1 SGDLS, CDR2 YYNGEE. CDR3 in DNA: TGTGCCAGCAGCGTAGGCCTGGGGCTCGGCTACACCTTC. It encodes CASSVGLGLGYTF.

The chain combines TRBV6-1 with TRBJ1-3; possible D gene TRBD1, 6 bases. The CDR3 loop spans 16 amino acids. Germline-derived CDR1 and CDR2 are MNHNS and SASEGT. V lost 3 bases and J 0 bases, leaving 12 bases between the germline ends. The CDR3 DNA reads as TGTGCCAGCAGTGACCCCGGGGGCCACTCTGGAAACACCATATATTTT. Protein sequence: CASSDPGGHSGNTIYF.

This clone has only a few counts. This chain uses TRBV5-6 with TRBJ2-2; 8 positions match TRBD1. Germline trimming cut 6 bases from V and 6 bases from J; bases unmatched to any gene: 4. The CDR3 totals 13 residues. Looked up from germline, CDR1 is SGHDT and CDR2 is YYEEEE. Here the CDR3 DNA reads TGTGCCAGCAACCGACAGGGGTCCGGGGAGCTGTTTTTT. It is translated as CASNRQGSGELFF.

The V gene is TRBV4-2, the J gene TRBJ1-4; 7 bases map to TRBD1. The germline V gene has CDR1 LGHNA and CDR2 YNFKEQ. V shed 4 bases and J 5 bases; nucleotides not matched to a gene: 13. This CDR3 comprises 17 residues. The CDR3 here is CASSPWEGATGNEKLFF. Here the CDR3 DNA reads TGTGCCAGCAGCCCCTGGGAGGGGGCGACTGGGAATGAAAAACTGTTTTTT.

CDR3 protein: CASSLGGLPEETQYF. The CDR3, as DNA: TGCGCCAGCAGCTTGGGGGGTCTTCCGGAGGAGACCCAGTACTTC. The gene calls are TRBV5-1 and TRBJ2-5; D not certain. Germline lookup yields CDR1 SGHRS and CDR2 YFSETQ. The CDR3 is made up of 15 amino acids. The V end lost 0 bases, the J end lost 5 bases, and 14 bases lay between the germline ends. The complete variable domain, with remaining parts taken from reference TRBV5-1 and TRBJ2-5, reads KAGVTQTPRYLIKTRGQQVTLSCSPISGHRSVSWYQQTPGQGLQFLFEYFSETQRNKGNFPGRFSGRQFSNSRSEMNVSTLELGDSALYLCASSLGGLPEETQYFGPGTRLLVL.

The chain joins TRBV4-1 to TRBJ1-3; no firm D call. The ends were cut back, 3 bases at V and 0 bases at J, with 21 bases in the middle. The CDR3 covers 19 residues. Germline values: CDR1 MGHRA, CDR2 YSYEKL. CDR3 bases: TGCGCCAGCAGCCACCTAGGGAGTAGACAATCAAGCTCTGGAAACACCATATATTTT. It encodes CASSHLGSRQSSSGNTIYF.

The chain recombines TRBV18 with TRBJ1-6, with D perhaps TRBD1 (5 bases). The CDR3 runs 12 residues. V gave up 5 bases and J gave up 12 bases, with 11 bases separating them. The V gene's germline CDR1 is KGHSH and CDR2 LQKENI. The CDR3 loop reads CASSVSGKPLHF. The CDR3 DNA follows: TGTGCCAGCTCAGTATCAGGGAAACCCCTCCACTTT.

CDR3 nucleotide sequence: TGTGCCAGCAGCTTAGCATCAGCGGGACACACCGGGGAGCTGTTTTTT. It specifies CASSLASAGHTGELFF. This rearrangement joins TRBV11-2 to TRBJ2-2; TRBD2 agrees at 7 bases. The ends lost 1 base at V and 3 bases at J; junction bases unmatched: 5. Looked up from germline, CDR1 is SGHAT and CDR2 is FQNNGV. This CDR3 has 16 amino acids.